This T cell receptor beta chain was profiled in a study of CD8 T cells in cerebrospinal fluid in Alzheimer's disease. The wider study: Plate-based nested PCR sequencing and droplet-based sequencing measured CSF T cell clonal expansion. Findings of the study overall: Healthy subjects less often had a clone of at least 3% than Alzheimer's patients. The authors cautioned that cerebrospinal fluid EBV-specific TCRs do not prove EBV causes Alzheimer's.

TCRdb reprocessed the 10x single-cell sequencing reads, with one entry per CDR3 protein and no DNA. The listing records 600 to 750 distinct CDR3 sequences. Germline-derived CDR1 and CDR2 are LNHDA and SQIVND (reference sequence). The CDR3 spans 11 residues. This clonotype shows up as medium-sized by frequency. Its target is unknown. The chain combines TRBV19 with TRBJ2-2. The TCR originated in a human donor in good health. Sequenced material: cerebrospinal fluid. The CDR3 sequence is CASRVTGELFF.